A single TCR beta chain is shown here with its context. The data stem from a study of blood T cell repertoires in COVID-19. The table came from immunoSEQ multiplex PCR; TCRdb's copy has only in-frame clones and leaves some out. The table includes about 82,000 clones, around 89% detected once. V dropped 5 bases and J dropped 1; count of bases not matched to a gene: 4. The germline CDR1 and CDR2 sequences are SGHTA and FQGTGA. The CDR3 sequence is 15 residues long. The genes are TRBV7-3 and TRBJ2-1; 8 positions match TRBD2. The sample was PBMCs or T cells enriched from blood (not recorded which). The sequence derives from a woman aged 45-59 years with acute COVID-19. CDR3: CASSRSGSSYNEQFF. CDR3 coding DNA: TGTGCCAGCAGCCGAAGCGGGAGTTCCTACAATGAGCAGTTCTTC.